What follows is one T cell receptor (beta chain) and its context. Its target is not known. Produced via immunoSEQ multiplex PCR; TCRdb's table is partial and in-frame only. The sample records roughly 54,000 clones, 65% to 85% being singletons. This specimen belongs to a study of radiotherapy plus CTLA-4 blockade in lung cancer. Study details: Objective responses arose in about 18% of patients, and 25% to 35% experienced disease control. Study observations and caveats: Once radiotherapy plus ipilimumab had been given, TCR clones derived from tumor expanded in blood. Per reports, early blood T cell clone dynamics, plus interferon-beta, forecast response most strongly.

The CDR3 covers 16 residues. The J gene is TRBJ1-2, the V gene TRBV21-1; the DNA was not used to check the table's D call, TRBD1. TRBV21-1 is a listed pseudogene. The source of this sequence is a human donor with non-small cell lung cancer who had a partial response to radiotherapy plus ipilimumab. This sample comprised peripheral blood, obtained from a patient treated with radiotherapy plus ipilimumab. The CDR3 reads CASSNLGQGLYYGYTF. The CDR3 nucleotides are TGTGCCAGCAGCAACCTAGGACAGGGCCTTTACTATGGCTACACCTTC.